This is a list of T cell receptor beta chains from one sample in a study of T cells in Graves' hyperthyroidism and ophthalmopathy. TCRdb re-analysed the multiplex PCR reads in MiXCR, keeping a single row per CDR3 protein. The profile shows about 200,000 distinct CDR3 sequences, approximately 16% of them singletons. Material: blood. The receptors here all came from a man aged 35 to 55 with Graves' hyperthyroidism. Both conserved end residues are part of each CDR3. A D gene is named only where the DNA matches it firmly. Clone size is not always given. Where it is, it says once, few, many or a class for expanded clones.

size | D | J | V | DNA | CDR3
- | TRBD2 | TRBJ2-1 | TRBV4-1 | TGCGCCAGCAGCCCCGCCCAAGCGGGGGGATACAATGAGCAGTTCTTC | CASSPAQAGGYNEQFF
few | TRBD1 | TRBJ2-4 | TRBV20-1 | TGCAGTGCTAAGGACAGGGCCCTTAAAAACATTCAGTACTTC | CSAKDRALKNIQYF
many | - | TRBJ1-1 | TRBV5-1 | TGCGCCAGCAGCGCGGGGACCGAGAACACTGAAGCTTTCTTT | CASSAGTENTEAFF
many | TRBD1 | TRBJ2-5 | TRBV7-2 | TGTGCCAGCAGCTTGGGGACAGCCTCCCAAGAGACCCAGTACTTC | CASSLGTASQETQYF
many | - | TRBJ2-3 | TRBV5-1 | TGCGCCAGCAGGTCTACGGGGGACAGCACAGATACGCAGTATTTT | CASRSTGDSTDTQYF
few | - | TRBJ1-5 | TRBV20-1 | TGCAGTGCGCAGGTGGGCAGCTATCAGCCCCAGCATTTT | CSAQVGSYQPQHF
many | - | TRBJ1-5 | TRBV6-2/TRBV6-3 | TGTGCCAGCTGGTCACAGGTCGGAAGCAATCAGCCCCAGCATTTT | CASWSQVGSNQPQHF
- | TRBD1 | TRBJ2-7 | TRBV30 | TGTGCCTGGAGTCCGACCCCGGGACAGGGGTACGAGCAGTACTTC | CAWSPTPGQGYEQYF
- | - | TRBJ1-5 | TRBV29-1 | TGCAGCGCCCTCGAAGACACGGACAATCAGCCCCAGCATTTT | CSALEDTDNQPQHF
many | TRBD1 | TRBJ1-4 | TRBV12-3/TRBV12-4 | TGTGCCAGCAGGGGGACAGGGACAACTAATGAAAAACTGTTTTTT | CASRGTGTTNEKLFF
many | - | TRBJ2-5 | TRBV7-3 | TGTGCCAGCAGCCCCGTGGTAGCGAGTTGGGAGACCCAGTACTTC | CASSPVVASWETQYF
many | - | TRBJ2-1 | TRBV9 | TGTGCCAGCAGCCATTTTCCTAACAATGAGCAGTTCTTC | CASSHFPNNEQFF
many | TRBD1 | TRBJ2-7 | TRBV9 | TGTGCCAGCAGCGTAGGACAGGGGGCCTACGAGCAGTACTTC | CASSVGQGAYEQYF
- | - | TRBJ1-1 | TRBV4-2 | TGTGCCAGCAGCCAAGGCCGGCAGAACACTGAAGCTTTCTTT | CASSQGRQNTEAFF
- | - | TRBJ1-5 | TRBV28 | TGTGCCAGCAGAACCCCTAATCAGCCCCAGCATTTT | CASRTPNQPQHF
- | - | TRBJ2-5 | TRBV6-1 | TGTGCCAGCAGTACCCCGGGGCGCCTTCTGTACTTC | CASSTPGRLLYF
many | TRBD1 | TRBJ1-1 | TRBV11-2 | TGTGCCAGCAGCCTAGACAGGGCCACTGAAGCTTTCTTT | CASSLDRATEAFF
many | TRBD1 | TRBJ1-1 | TRBV30 | TGTGCCTGGAGGACTTGGGACAGACTGAACACTGAAGCTTTCTTT | CAWRTWDRLNTEAFF
- | - | TRBJ2-3 | TRBV15 | TGTGCCACCAGCAGAGACCCGGGACCTACGCAGTATTTT | CATSRDPGPTQYF
many | TRBD2 | TRBJ2-5 | TRBV6-1 | TGTGCCGCGGGAGGGGGCCAAGAGACCCAGTACTTC | CAAGGGQETQYF
many | TRBD2 | TRBJ2-5 | TRBV6-2/TRBV6-3 | TGTGCCAGCAGTTACTCGGCTAGCGGGGGAGAGACCCAGTACTTC | CASSYSASGGETQYF
many | - | TRBJ2-1 | TRBV11-2 | TGTGCCAGCTCGGGGGTCGCCTACAATGAGCAGTTCTTC | CASSGVAYNEQFF
- | - | TRBJ2-1 | TRBV30 | TGTGCCTGGAGCCCCCAGGGTGATGAGCAGTTCTTC | CAWSPQGDEQFF